A single sample gave rise to the 19 T cell receptor beta chains below, sequenced in a study of blood T cell repertoires in COVID-19. Assay: immunoSEQ multiplex PCR; the TCRdb copy retains only in-frame clones and omits some. The table has around 180,000 clones, about nine tenths seen once. Sequenced: peripheral blood. The receptors come from a woman between 25 and 40 years old with acute or convalescent COVID-19.

This clone has a handful of counts. The J gene is TRBJ1-1, the V gene TRBV7-9; D is unresolved. Germline V gene sequence: CDR1 SEHNR, CDR2 FQNEAQ (reference sequence). The CDR3 contains 15 residues. The V end was cut by 0 bases, the J end by 3 bases, with 11 bases between. CDR3 amino acids: CASSLALVADTEAFF. The DNA of the CDR3 is TGTGCCAGCAGCTTAGCCTTGGTGGCGGACACTGAAGCTTTCTTT.

V gene TRBV7-9 combines with J gene TRBJ2-7, with 8 bases that match TRBD1. The length of the CDR3 is 15 residues. The J segment lost 4 bases and the V segment lost 5 bases, leaving 10 bases of the junction unmatched. CDR1 and CDR2 (germline): SEHNR, FQNEAQ (reference sequence). CDR3 sequence: CASSTDRGVPYEQYF. Written as DNA, the CDR3 is TGTGCCAGCAGCACAGACAGGGGAGTCCCGTACGAGCAGTACTTC.

V usage is TRBV7-6 and J usage is TRBJ1-1, with D uncertain. The CDR3 runs 14 residues. Germline CDR1 SGHVS, CDR2 FNYEAQ. The germline V and J ends were trimmed by 2 bases and 6 bases, with 13 bases remaining between them. The CDR3 spells CASSLLMGAPEAFF. CDR3 nucleotide sequence: TGTGCCAGCAGCTTATTGATGGGCGCGCCTGAAGCTTTCTTT.

The chain uses TRBV28 and TRBJ1-2; D gene unclear. The length of the CDR3 is 12 residues. Germline lookup yields CDR1 MDHEN and CDR2 SYDVKM. V lost 2 bases and J 5 bases, leaving 6 bases between the germline ends. For the CDR3, the DNA is TGTGCCAGCAGTTTAGCCAGGTATGGCTACACCTTC. It specifies CASSLARYGYTF.

This chain links TRBV4-2 with TRBJ1-2, with D uncertain. The CDR3 extends over 13 amino acids. Germline loops: CDR1 LGHNA, CDR2 YNFKEQ. V was shortened by 1 base and J by 8 bases, with 11 bases between the two germline ends. The CDR3 sequence: CASSQVVPEGYTF. CDR3 coding DNA: TGTGCCAGCAGCCAAGTGGTCCCGGAGGGCTACACCTTC.

This clone has a single count. This rearrangement joins TRBV27 to TRBJ2-1; 9 nucleotides agree with TRBD2. Germline V gene sequence: CDR1 MNHEY, CDR2 SMNVEV (reference sequence). The CDR3 runs 15 residues. The junction had 4 bases not matched to a gene; V was cut back by 2 bases and J by 5 bases. This CDR3 is CASSLASGGNNEQFF. The DNA for the CDR3 is TGTGCCAGCAGTTTAGCGAGCGGGGGGAACAATGAGCAGTTCTTC.

This clone was found once. The CDR3 coding sequence is TGCGCCAGCAGCTCAGGGGGCTGGGCGGGCAATGAGCAGTTCTTC. Its protein is CASSSGGWAGNEQFF. The V and J genes are TRBV5-1 and TRBJ2-1, with 8 positions matching TRBD1. Germline lookup yields CDR1 SGHRS and CDR2 YFSETQ. Trimming took 3 bases from V and 6 from J; bases not matched to a gene: 8. This CDR3 has 15 residues.

J is TRBJ2-2 and V is TRBV28, with D uncertain. Germline CDR1 is MDHEN and CDR2 is SYDVKM. The V and J ends lost 5 bases and 13 bases respectively, with 14 bases between them. This CDR3 spans 12 amino acids. The CDR3 is CASSTDKARLFF. CDR3 DNA: TGTGCCAGCAGTACCGACAAGGCAAGGCTGTTTTTT.

This chain uses TRBV3-1 (or the pseudogene TRBV3-2) with TRBJ2-1, with TRBD2 matching 9 bases. CDR1 LGHDT and CDR2 YNNKEL come from the germline V gene (reference sequence). CDR3 size: 12 residues. Germline trimming cut 9 bases from V and 9 bases from J; bases unmatched to any gene: 6. The CDR3: CARGLAEGEQFF. CDR3 DNA: TGTGCCAGGGGACTAGCCGAAGGTGAGCAGTTCTTC.

The J gene is TRBJ2-5, the V gene TRBV28, with D unclear. The CDR3 loop spans 16 amino acids. Trimming took off 5 bases at V and 2 bases at J, with 18 bases between the two ends. CDR1 and CDR2 (germline): MDHEN, SYDVKM. Here the CDR3 DNA reads TGTGCCAGCAGTCTATACGGCGGAATCCTGCAAGAGACCCAGTACTTC. Amino acids: CASSLYGGILQETQYF.

The chain has TRBV28 and TRBJ1-2; no definite D call. There are 15 residues in the CDR3. Deletions cut 2 bases from V and 0 bases from J, with 10 bases between. The germline CDR1 and CDR2 sequences are MDHEN and SYDVKM. As DNA, the CDR3 is TGTGCCAGCAGTTTAAATCCCCTAGCTAACTATGGCTACACCTTC. Protein sequence: CASSLNPLANYGYTF.

This chain connects TRBV6-1 to TRBJ2-2, with 8 bases fitting TRBD2. Trimming cost V 0 bases and J 5 bases; bases outside gene matches: 5. Germline CDR1 MNHNS, CDR2 SASEGT. The CDR3 is 16 residues long. The CDR3 here is CASSEAGLALTGELFF. CDR3 DNA sequence: TGTGCCAGCAGTGAAGCCGGACTAGCCTTGACCGGGGAGCTGTTTTTT.

The chain joins TRBV7-9 to TRBJ2-1; 9 bases align to TRBD1. This CDR3 has 12 amino acids. The V gene's germline CDR1 is SEHNR and CDR2 FQNEAQ (reference sequence). With V trimmed by 5 bases and J by 15 bases, 8 bases remained unmatched. CDR3 nucleotides: TGTGCCAGCAGCACCCGGGACAGGGATCGGTTCTTC. This translates into CASSTRDRDRFF.

The chain has TRBV24-1 and TRBJ2-1, with D perhaps TRBD2 (5 bases). Germline V gene lookup returns CDR1 KGHDR and CDR2 SFDVKD. V lost 5 bases to trimming and J lost 8 bases, with 12 bases between them. This CDR3 comprises 13 residues. The DNA for the CDR3 is TGTGCCACCAGTGCTGCGGGTGGATATGAGCAGTTCTTC. It encodes CATSAAGGYEQFF.

In this sample, this clone turned up a few times. This chain links TRBV7-9 with TRBJ2-7; 9 bases map to TRBD1. CDR1 SEHNR and CDR2 FQNEAQ come from the germline V gene (reference sequence). The CDR3 is 14 residues long. The trim removed 5 bases at V and 2 bases at J, leaving 4 bases unmatched. CDR3 DNA sequence: TGTGCCAGCAGCAGGACAGGGGTTACCTACGAGCAGTACTTC. Translated: CASSRTGVTYEQYF. Using reference TRBV7-9 and TRBJ2-7 for the parts outside the CDR3, the full variable domain is DTGVSQNPRHKITKRGQNVTFRCDPISEHNRLYWYRQTLGQGPEFLTYFQNEAQLEKSRLLSDRFSAERPKGSFSTLEIQRTEQGDSAMYLCASSRTGVTYEQYFGPGTRLTVT.

CDR3 region: CASSGSGSTGTQYF. The CDR3 region has the DNA TGTGCCAGCAGCGGTAGCGGGAGTACGGGGACCCAGTACTTC. The rearrangement joins TRBV6-2 or TRBV6-3 to TRBJ2-5; TRBD2 matches 9 bases. Germline V gene lookup returns CDR1 MNHEY and CDR2 SVGEGT. This CDR3 is built from 14 residues. Trimming cost V 6 bases and J 7 bases; bases outside gene matches: 9.

The chain uses TRBV19 and TRBJ1-2; no definite D call. The CDR3 consists of 14 residues. Germline V lookup: CDR1 LNHDA, CDR2 SQIVND (reference sequence). The V end lost 3 bases, the J end lost 0 bases, and 8 bases lay between the germline ends. CDR3 sequence: CASSISGANYGYTF. The CDR3 coding sequence is TGTGCCAGTAGTATCTCGGGTGCTAACTATGGCTACACCTTC.

This chain links TRBV15 with TRBJ1-2; D not resolved. V shed 9 bases and J shed 7 bases, with 24 bases lying between them. The CDR3 contains 15 residues. Germline assignment: CDR1 LNHNV and CDR2 YYDKDF (reference sequence). CDR3 protein: CATAPTPRGSAGYTF. CDR3 DNA: TGTGCCACGGCCCCGACCCCACGAGGTTCCGCTGGCTACACCTTC. Looking up the rest from reference TRBV15 and TRBJ1-2 gives the full variable domain: DAMVIQNPRYQVTQFGKPVTLSCSQTLNHNVMYWYQQKSSQAPKLLFHYYDKDFNNEADTPDNFQSRRPNTSFCFLDIRSPGLGDTAMYLCATAPTPRGSAGYTFGSGTRLTVV.

The V and J genes are TRBV11-3 and TRBJ1-4; D uncertain. This CDR3 spans 12 amino acids. CDR1 is SGHNT and CDR2 is YENEEA in the germline V gene. The V and J ends lost 1 base and 6 bases respectively, with 3 bases between them. CDR3 region: CASSLADEKLFF. In DNA form, the CDR3 reads TGTGCCAGCAGCTTAGCTGATGAAAAACTGTTTTTT. Full variable domain (rest looked up from reference TRBV11-3 and TRBJ1-4): EAGVVQSPRYKIIEKKQPVAFWCNPISGHNTLYWYLQNLGQGPELLIRYENEEAVDDSQLPKDRFSAERLKGVDSTLKIQPAELGDSAVYLCASSLADEKLFFGSGTQLSVL.